This paragraph covers one T cell receptor beta chain sequence. As yet, its antigen is unknown. One end of the junction is discordant with germline, which a read error may explain. Distinct nucleotide sequences in the sample also encode this CDR3. The entire patient cohort was treatment-naive prior to thyroid surgery. The data belong to a study of metastatic and nonmetastatic thyroid tumors. In the study overall: Where malignant and benign thyroid patients were concerned, repertoires were compared across blood and tumor or nodule tissue.

As processed by the authors: In papillary thyroid cancer, a distant-metastasis classifier was built using CDR3 differences across clinicopathological groups. TCRdb re-called the PCR reads through MiXCR. Clone size and V and J calls follow TCRdb, not the original study. Of fewer than 35,000 clones in the sample, about a sixth were seen once. Findings of the study overall: Benign nodules were reported to have significantly lower TCR beta diversity than malignant thyroid tumors, in blood and tumor.

Germline-derived CDR1 and CDR2 are SGHAT and FQNNGV. CDR3 size: 15 residues. The chain employs TRBV11-2 and TRBJ2-3; 12 bases line up with TRBD2. Source material: blood. This clonotype was obtained from a male donor with papillary thyroid cancer or a benign thyroid nodule (not recorded which). Some clones in this sample may be carry-over from other donors' samples. For the CDR3, the DNA is TGTGCCAGCAGCCCCGGACTAGCGGGGCTATATACTCAGTATTTT. It encodes CASSPGLAGLYTQYF.